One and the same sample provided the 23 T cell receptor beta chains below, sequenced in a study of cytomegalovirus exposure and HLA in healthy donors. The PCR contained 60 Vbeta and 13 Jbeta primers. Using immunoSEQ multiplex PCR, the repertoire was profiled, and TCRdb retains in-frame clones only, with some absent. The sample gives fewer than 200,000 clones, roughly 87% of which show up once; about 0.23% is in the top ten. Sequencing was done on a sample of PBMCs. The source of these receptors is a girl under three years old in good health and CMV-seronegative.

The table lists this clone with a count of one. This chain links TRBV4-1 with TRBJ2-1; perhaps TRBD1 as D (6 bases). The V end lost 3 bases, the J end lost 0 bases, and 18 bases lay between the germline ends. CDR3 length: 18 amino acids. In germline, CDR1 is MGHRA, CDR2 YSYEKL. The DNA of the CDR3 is TGCGCCAGCAGCCACCAACTGAACAGGGCTAGCTCCTACAATGAGCAGTTCTTC. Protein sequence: CASSHQLNRASSYNEQFF.

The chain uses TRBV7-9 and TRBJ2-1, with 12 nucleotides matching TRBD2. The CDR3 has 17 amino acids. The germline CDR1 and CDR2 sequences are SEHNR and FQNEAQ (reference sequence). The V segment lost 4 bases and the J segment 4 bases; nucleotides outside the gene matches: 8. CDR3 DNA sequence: TGTGCCAGCAGCTATCCGACTAGCGGGAGTTATTACAATGAGCAGTTCTTC. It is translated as CASSYPTSGSYYNEQFF. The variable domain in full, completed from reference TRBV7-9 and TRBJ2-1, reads DTGVSQNPRHKITKRGQNVTFRCDPISEHNRLYWYRQTLGQGPEFLTYFQNEAQLEKSRLLSDRFSAERPKGSFSTLEIQRTEQGDSAMYLCASSYPTSGSYYNEQFFGPGTRLTVL.

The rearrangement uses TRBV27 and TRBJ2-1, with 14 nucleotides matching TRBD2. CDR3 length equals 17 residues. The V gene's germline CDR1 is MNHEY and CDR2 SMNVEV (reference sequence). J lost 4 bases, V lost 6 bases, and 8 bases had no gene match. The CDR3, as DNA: TGTGCCAGCAGACACGGGACTAGCGGGAGTGATTACAATGAGCAGTTCTTC. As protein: CASRHGTSGSDYNEQFF.

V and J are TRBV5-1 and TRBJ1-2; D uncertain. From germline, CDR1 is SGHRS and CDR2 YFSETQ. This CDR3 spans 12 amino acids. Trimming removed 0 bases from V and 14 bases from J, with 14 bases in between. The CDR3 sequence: CASSLVAEGWTF. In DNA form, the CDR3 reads TGCGCCAGCAGCTTGGTGGCTGAGGGCTGGACCTTC.

This CDR3 reads CASSYTQGGENNEQFF. CDR3 DNA: TGTGCCAGCAGTTACACACAGGGGGGGGAGAACAATGAGCAGTTCTTC. This chain links TRBV6-5 with TRBJ2-1, with D possibly TRBD1 on 8 matching bases. V lost 2 bases and J lost 5, with 16 bases in between. This CDR3 spans 16 amino acids. Germline assignment: CDR1 MNHEY and CDR2 SVGAGI.

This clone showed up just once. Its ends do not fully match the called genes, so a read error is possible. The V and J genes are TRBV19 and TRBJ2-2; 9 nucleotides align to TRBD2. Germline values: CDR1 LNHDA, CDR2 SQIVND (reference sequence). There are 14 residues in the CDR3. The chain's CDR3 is CASRIAGDTGELFF. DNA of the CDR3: TGTGCCAGTAGAATAGCGGGAGACACCGGGGAGCTGTTTTTT.

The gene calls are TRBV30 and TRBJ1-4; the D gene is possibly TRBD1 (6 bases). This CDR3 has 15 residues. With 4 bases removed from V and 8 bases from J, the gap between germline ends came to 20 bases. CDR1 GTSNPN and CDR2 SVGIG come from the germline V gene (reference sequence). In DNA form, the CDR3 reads TGTGCCTGGAACGGTGGACAGATTTCTTCCGAAAAACTGTTTTTT. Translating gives CAWNGGQISSEKLFF. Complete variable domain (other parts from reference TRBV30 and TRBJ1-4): SQTIHQWPATLVQPVGSPLSLECTVEGTSNPNLYWYRQAAGRGLQLLFYSVGIGQISSEVPQNLSASRPQDRQFILSSKKLLLSDSGFYLCAWNGGQISSEKLFFGSGTQLSVL.

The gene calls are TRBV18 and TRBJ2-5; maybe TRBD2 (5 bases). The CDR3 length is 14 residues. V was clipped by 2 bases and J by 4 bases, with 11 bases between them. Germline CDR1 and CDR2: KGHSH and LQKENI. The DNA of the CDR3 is TGTGCCAGCTCACCAAACGGGGTGGGAGAGACCCAGTACTTC. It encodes CASSPNGVGETQYF.

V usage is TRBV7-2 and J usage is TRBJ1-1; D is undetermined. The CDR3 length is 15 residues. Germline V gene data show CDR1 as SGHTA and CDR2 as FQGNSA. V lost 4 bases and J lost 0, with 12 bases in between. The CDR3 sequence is CASSSWTGMNTEAFF. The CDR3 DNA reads TGTGCCAGCAGCTCGTGGACGGGGATGAACACTGAAGCTTTCTTT.

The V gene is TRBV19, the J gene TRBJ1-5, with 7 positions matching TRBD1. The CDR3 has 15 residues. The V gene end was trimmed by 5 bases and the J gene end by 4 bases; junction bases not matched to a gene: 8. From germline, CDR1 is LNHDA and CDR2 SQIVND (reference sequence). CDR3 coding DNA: TGTGCCAGTAGTCTCCCAGGGGGGAATAATCAGCCCCAGCATTTT. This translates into CASSLPGGNNQPQHF.

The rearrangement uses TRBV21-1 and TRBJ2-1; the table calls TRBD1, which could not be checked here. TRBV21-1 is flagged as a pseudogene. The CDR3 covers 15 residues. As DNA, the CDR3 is TGTGCCAGCAGCAAACCCAAGGACAGGGCGGATGAGCAGTTCTTC. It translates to CASSKPKDRADEQFF.

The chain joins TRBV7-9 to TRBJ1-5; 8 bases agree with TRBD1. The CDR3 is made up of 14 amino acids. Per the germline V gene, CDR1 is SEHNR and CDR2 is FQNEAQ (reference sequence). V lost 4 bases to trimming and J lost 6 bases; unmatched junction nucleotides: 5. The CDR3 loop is CASSSGQGGQPQHF. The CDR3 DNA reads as TGTGCCAGCAGCTCCGGACAGGGTGGTCAGCCCCAGCATTTT. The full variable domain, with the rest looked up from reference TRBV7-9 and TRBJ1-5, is DTGVSQNPRHKITKRGQNVTFRCDPISEHNRLYWYRQTLGQGPEFLTYFQNEAQLEKSRLLSDRFSAERPKGSFSTLEIQRTEQGDSAMYLCASSSGQGGQPQHFGDGTRLSIL.

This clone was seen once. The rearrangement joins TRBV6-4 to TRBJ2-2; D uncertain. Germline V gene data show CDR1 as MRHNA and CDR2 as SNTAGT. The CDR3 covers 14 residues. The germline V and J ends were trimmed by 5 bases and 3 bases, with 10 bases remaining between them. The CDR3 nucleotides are TGTGCCAGCAGTCCTGGGCCTGACACCGGGGAGCTGTTTTTT. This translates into CASSPGPDTGELFF.

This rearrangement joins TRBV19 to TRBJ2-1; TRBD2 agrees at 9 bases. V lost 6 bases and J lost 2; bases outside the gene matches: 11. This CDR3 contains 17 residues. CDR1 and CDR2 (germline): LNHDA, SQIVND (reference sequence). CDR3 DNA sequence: TGTGCCAGTAGAACTTTCGGCGGGGGGGCCCCCTACAATGAGCAGTTCTTC. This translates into CASRTFGGGAPYNEQFF.

The CDR3 coding sequence is TGTGCCGGAAGGTCGGTGGTGGGCCCTCTCTACAATGAGCAGTTCTTC. Encoded protein: CAGRSVVGPLYNEQFF. This chain uses TRBV30 with TRBJ2-1; no definite D call. Germline CDR1 GTSNPN, CDR2 SVGIG (reference sequence). The V gene lost 8 bases and the J gene lost 3 bases, with 23 bases spanning the gap. The CDR3 covers 16 residues. Full variable domain (missing parts from reference TRBV30 and TRBJ2-1): SQTIHQWPATLVQPVGSPLSLECTVEGTSNPNLYWYRQAAGRGLQLLFYSVGIGQISSEVPQNLSASRPQDRQFILSSKKLLLSDSGFYLCAGRSVVGPLYNEQFFGPGTRLTVL.

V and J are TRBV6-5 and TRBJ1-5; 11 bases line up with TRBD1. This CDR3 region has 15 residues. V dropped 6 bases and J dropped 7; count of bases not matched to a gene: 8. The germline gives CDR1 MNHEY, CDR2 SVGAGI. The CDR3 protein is CASRETGTGGQPQHF. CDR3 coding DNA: TGTGCCAGCAGAGAAACCGGGACAGGGGGACAGCCCCAGCATTTT.

The CDR3 region has the DNA TGTGCCAGCAGCATCAGCGGGAGGGGATTGGATACGCAGTATTTT. Protein sequence: CASSISGRGLDTQYF. J is TRBJ2-3 and V is TRBV7-2; 10 bases align to TRBD2. Germline V lookup: CDR1 SGHTA, CDR2 FQGNSA. V shed 5 bases and J 6 bases; nucleotides not matched to a gene: 8. This CDR3 has 15 residues.

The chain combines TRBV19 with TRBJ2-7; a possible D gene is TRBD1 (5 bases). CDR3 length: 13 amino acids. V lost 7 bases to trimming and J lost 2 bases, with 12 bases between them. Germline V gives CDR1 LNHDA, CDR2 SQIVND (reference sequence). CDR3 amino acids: CASKQGTTYEQYF. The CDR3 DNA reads TGTGCCAGTAAGCAGGGCACTACCTACGAGCAGTACTTC.

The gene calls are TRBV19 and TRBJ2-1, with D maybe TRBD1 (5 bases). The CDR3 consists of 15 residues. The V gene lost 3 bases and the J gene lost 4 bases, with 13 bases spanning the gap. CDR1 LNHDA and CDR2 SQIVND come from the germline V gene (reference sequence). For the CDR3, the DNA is TGTGCCAGTAGTATTAGGACGGACATTTACAATGAGCAGTTCTTC. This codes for CASSIRTDIYNEQFF.

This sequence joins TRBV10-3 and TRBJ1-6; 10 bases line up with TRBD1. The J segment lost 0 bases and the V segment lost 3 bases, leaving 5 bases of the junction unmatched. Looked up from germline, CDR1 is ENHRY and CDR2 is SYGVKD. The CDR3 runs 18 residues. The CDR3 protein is CAISETGQGSSYNSPLHF. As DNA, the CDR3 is TGTGCCATCAGTGAAACGGGACAGGGGAGCTCCTATAATTCACCCCTCCACTTT.

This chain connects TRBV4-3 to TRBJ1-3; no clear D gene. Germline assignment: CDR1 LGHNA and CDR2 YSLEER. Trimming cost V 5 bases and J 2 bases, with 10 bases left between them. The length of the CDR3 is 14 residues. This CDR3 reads CASSVRGTGNTIYF. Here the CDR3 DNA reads TGCGCCAGCAGCGTAAGAGGTACTGGAAACACCATATATTTT.

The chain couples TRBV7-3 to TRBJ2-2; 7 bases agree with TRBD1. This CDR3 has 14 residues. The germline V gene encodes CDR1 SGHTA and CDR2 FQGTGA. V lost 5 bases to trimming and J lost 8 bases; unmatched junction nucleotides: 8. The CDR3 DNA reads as TGTGCCAGCAGCCGACCACAGGGGCCGGGGGAGCTGTTTTTT. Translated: CASSRPQGPGELFF.

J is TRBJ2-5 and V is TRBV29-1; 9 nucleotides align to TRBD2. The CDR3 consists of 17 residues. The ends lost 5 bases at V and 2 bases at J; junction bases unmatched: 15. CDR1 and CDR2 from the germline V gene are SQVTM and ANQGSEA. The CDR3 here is CSVLTYNVGLAQETQYF. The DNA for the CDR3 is TGCAGCGTTCTGACCTATAATGTGGGACTAGCTCAAGAGACCCAGTACTTC.